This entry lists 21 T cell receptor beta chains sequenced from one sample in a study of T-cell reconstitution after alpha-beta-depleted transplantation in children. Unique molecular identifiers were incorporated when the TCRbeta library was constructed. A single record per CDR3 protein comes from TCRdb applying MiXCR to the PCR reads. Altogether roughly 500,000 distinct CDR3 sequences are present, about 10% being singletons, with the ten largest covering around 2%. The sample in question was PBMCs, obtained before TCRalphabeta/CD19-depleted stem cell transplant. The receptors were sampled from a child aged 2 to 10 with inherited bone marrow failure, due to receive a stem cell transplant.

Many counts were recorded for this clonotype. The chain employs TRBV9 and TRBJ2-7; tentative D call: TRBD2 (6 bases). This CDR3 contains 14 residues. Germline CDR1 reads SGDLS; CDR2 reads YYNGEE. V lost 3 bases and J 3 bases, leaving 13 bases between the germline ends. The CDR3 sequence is CASSAEETSYEQYF. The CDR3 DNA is TGTGCCAGCAGCGCGGAAGAGACTAGCTACGAGCAGTACTTC.

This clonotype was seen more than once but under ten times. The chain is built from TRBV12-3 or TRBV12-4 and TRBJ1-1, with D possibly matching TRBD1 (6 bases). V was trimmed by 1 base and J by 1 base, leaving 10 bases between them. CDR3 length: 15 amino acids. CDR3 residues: CASSLVPTGNTEAFF. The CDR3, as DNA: TGTGCCAGCAGTTTAGTCCCGACAGGGAACACTGAAGCTTTCTTT.

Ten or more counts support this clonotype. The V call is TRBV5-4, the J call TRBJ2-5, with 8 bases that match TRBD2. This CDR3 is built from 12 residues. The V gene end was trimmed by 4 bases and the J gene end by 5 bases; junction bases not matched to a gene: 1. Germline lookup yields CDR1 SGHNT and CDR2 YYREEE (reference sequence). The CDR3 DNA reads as TGTGCCAGCAGCCGGGAGGGGGAGACCCAGTACTTC. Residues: CASSREGETQYF. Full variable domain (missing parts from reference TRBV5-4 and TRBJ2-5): ETGVTQSPTHLIKTRGQQVTLRCSSQSGHNTVSWYQQALGQGPQFIFQYYREEENGRGNFPPRFSGLQFPNYSSELNVNALELDDSALYLCASSREGETQYFGPGTRLLVL.

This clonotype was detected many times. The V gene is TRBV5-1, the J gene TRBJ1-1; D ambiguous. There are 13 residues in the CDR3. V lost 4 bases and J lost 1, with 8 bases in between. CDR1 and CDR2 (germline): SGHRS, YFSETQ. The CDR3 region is CASSPRTNTEAFF. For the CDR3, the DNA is TGCGCCAGCAGCCCCCGGACGAACACTGAAGCTTTCTTT. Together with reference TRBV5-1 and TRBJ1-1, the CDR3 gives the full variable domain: KAGVTQTPRYLIKTRGQQVTLSCSPISGHRSVSWYQQTPGQGLQFLFEYFSETQRNKGNFPGRFSGRQFSNSRSEMNVSTLELGDSALYLCASSPRTNTEAFFGQGTRLTVV.

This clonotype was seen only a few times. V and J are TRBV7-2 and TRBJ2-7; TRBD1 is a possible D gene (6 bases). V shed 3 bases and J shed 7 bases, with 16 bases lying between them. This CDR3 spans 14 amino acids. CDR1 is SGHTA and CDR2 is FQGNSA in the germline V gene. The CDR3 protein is CASSLSQGFGEQYF. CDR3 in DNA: TGTGCCAGCAGCTTGAGTCAGGGGTTTGGGGAGCAGTACTTC.

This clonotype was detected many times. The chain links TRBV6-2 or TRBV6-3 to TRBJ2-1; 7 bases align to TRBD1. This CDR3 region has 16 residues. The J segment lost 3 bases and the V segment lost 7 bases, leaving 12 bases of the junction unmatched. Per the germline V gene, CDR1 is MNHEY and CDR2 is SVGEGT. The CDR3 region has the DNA TGTGCCAGCATTCTCCTACCGGGACAGAACTACAATGAGCAGTTCTTC. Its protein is CASILLPGQNYNEQFF.

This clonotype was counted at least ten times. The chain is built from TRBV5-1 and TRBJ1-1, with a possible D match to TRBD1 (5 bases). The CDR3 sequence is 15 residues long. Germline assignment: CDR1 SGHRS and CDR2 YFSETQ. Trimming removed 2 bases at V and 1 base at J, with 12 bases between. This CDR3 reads CASSLKGWGNTEAFF. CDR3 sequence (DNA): TGCGCCAGCAGCTTAAAGGGGTGGGGGAACACTGAAGCTTTCTTT. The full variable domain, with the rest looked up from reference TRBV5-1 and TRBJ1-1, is KAGVTQTPRYLIKTRGQQVTLSCSPISGHRSVSWYQQTPGQGLQFLFEYFSETQRNKGNFPGRFSGRQFSNSRSEMNVSTLELGDSALYLCASSLKGWGNTEAFFGQGTRLTVV.

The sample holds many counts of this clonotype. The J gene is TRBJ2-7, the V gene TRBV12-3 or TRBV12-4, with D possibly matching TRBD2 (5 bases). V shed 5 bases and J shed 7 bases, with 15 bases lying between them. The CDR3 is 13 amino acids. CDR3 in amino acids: CASSPTLPGEQYF. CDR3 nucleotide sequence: TGTGCCAGCAGTCCCACTCTTCCGGGGGAGCAGTACTTC.

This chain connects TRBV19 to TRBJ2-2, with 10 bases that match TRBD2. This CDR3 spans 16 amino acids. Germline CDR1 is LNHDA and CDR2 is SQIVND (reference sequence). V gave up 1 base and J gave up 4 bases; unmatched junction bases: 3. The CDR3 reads CASSIGSGRATGELFF. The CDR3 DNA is TGTGCCAGTAGTATAGGCAGCGGGAGGGCCACCGGGGAGCTGTTTTTT.

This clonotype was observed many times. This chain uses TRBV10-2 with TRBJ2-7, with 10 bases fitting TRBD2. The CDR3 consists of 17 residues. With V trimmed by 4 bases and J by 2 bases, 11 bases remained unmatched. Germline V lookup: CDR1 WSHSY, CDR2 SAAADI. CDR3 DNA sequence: TGCGCCAGCAGTGCCTCTTCCGGGACTAGCGATACCTACGAGCAGTACTTC. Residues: CASSASSGTSDTYEQYF.

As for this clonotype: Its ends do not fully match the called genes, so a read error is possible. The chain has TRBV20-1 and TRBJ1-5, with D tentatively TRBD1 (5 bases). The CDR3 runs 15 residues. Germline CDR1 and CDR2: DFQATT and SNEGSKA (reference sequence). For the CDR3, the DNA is TGCTGTGCTAGAGCGGGGCCAGCAATAGATCAGCCCCAGCATTTT. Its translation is CCARAGPAIDQPQHF.

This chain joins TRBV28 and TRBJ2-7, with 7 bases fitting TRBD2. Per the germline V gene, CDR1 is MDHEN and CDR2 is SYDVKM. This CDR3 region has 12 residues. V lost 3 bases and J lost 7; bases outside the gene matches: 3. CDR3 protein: CASSFGGTEQYF. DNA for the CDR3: TGTGCCAGCAGTTTCGGGGGGACGGAGCAGTACTTC.

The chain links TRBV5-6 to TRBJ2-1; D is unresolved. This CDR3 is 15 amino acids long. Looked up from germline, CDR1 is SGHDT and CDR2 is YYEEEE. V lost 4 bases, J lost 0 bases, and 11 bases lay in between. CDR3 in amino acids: CASSRAAVSYNEQFF. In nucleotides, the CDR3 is TGTGCCAGCAGCCGGGCGGCAGTCTCCTACAATGAGCAGTTCTTC.

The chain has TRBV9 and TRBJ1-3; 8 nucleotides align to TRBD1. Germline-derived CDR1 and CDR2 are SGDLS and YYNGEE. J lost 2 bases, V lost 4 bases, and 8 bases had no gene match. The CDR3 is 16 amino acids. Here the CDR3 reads CASSPRQGMTGNTIYF. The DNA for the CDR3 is TGTGCCAGCAGCCCCCGACAGGGGATGACTGGAAACACCATATATTTT.

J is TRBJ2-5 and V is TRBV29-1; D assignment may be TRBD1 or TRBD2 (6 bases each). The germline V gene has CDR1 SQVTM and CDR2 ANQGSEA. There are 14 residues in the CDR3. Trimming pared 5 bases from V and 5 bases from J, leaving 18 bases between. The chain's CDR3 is CSVRGGPHGETQYF. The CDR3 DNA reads TGCAGCGTTCGAGGGGGGCCACACGGGGAGACCCAGTACTTC.

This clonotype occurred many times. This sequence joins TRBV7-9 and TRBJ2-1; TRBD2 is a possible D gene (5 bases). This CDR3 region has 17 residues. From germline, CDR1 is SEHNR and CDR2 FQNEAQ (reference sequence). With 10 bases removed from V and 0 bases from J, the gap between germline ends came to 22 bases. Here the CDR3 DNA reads TGTGCCACTAAATCGCCAGAGGGCACAAGCTCCTACAATGAGCAGTTCTTC. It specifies CATKSPEGTSSYNEQFF.

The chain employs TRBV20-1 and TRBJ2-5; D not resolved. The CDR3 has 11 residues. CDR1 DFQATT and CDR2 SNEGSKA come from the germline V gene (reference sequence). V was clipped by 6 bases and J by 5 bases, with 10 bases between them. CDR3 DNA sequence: TGCAGTGCAAAAGTCGGGGAGACCCAGTACTTC. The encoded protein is CSAKVGETQYF.

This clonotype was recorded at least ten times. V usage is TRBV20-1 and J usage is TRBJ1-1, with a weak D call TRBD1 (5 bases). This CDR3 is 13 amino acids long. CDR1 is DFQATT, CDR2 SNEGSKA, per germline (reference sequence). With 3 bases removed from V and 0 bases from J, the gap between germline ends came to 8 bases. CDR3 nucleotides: TGCAGTGCTAGGCAGGGACTGAACACTGAAGCTTTCTTT. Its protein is CSARQGLNTEAFF.

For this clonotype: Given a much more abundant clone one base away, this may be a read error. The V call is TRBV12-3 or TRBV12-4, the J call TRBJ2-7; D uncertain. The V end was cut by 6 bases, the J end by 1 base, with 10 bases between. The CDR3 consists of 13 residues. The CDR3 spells CASSQTPSYEQYV. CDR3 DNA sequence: TGTGCCAGCAGCCAAACACCGTCCTACGAGCAGTACGTC.

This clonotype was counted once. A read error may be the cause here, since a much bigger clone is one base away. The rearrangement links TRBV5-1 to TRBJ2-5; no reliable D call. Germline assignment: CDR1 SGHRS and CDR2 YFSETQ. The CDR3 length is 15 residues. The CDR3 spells CDSSLDPLVVETQYF. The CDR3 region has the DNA TGCGACAGCAGCTTGGACCCCTTAGTTGTAGAGACCCAGTACTTC.

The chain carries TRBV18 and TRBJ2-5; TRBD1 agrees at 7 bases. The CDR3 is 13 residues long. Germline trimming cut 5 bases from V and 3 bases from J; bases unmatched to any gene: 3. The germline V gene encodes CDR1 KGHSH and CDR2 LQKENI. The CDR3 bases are TGTGCCAGCTCAATCGACAGGGAAGAGACCCAGTACTTC. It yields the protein CASSIDREETQYF. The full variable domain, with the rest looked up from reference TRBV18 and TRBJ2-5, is NAGVMQNPRHLVRRRGQEARLRCSPMKGHSHVYWYRQLPEEGLKFMVYLQKENIIDESGMPKERFSAEFPKEGPSILRIQQVVRGDSAAYFCASSIDREETQYFGPGTRLLVL.